This T cell receptor (beta chain) is from a study of CXCR3-negative and CXCR3-positive naive CD8 T cells. Regarding the study as a whole: Hydrophobicity was higher for TRB CDR3s found in CXCR3-positive naive cells than in CXCR3-negative naive cells.

To note about this clonotype: As yet, its antigen is unknown.

The CDR3 length is 15 residues. Germline values: CDR1 SGHTA, CDR2 FQGNSA. UMI-tagged TRB cDNA libraries were built via 5' RACE. For each CDR3 protein, TCRdb gives one entry from its re-call of the 5' RACE reads, without DNA. Its table records some 120,000 distinct CDR3 sequences. Sample: naive CXCR3+ CD8+ T cells from blood. The subset here: CD45RO-CCR7+CD27+CD95- naive CD8+ T cells expressing CXCR3 (TNR3+). J is TRBJ1-4 and V is TRBV7-2. The receptor comes from a human donor in good health. Some clones in this sample may be carry-over from other donors' samples. The CDR3 is CASSQEWTGNEKLFF.